This passage covers 10 T cell receptor beta chains from one sample sequenced in a study of spatial heterogeneity in lung cancer. As for time point: sample taken at primary tumor resection. The input material, whole RNA from tumor, nontumor lung or frozen PBMC, was sequenced unsorted. Using its own MiXCR run on the 5' RACE reads, TCRdb lists one record per CDR3 protein. The sample shows about 75,000 distinct CDR3 sequences, more than 10% of them seen only once. The sequencing used PBMCs, collected at surgery. The origin of the receptors is a male donor with early-stage non-small cell lung cancer.

The genes are TRBV27 and TRBJ2-6; D could derive from TRBD1 or TRBD2 (5 bases each). Germline CDR1 MNHEY, CDR2 SMNVEV (reference sequence). Between the trimmed V and J ends, which lost 2 bases and 2 bases, there was a span of 19 bases. The CDR3 length is 19 residues. DNA for the CDR3: TGTGCCAGCAGTTTACTACGTGCAGGGAGACTGACTGGGGCCAACGTCCTGACTTTC. As protein: CASSLLRAGRLTGANVLTF.

The rearrangement links TRBV5-1 to TRBJ1-3; the D is unclear. Germline loops: CDR1 SGHRS, CDR2 YFSETQ. The V end was cut by 6 bases, the J end by 0 bases, with 10 bases between. The CDR3 has 14 amino acids. For the CDR3, the DNA is TGCGCCAGCAAGACGGAGCCCTCTGGAAACACCATATATTTT. Translated, it gives CASKTEPSGNTIYF.

This sequence joins TRBV9 and TRBJ2-6; TRBD1 matches 8 bases. CDR3 length: 17 residues. Germline CDR1 reads SGDLS; CDR2 reads YYNGEE. Losses at the gene ends were 4 bases for V and 0 bases for J; bases not matched to a gene: 6. CDR3 in amino acids: CASSPRTGRSGANVLTF. In DNA, the CDR3 is TGTGCCAGCAGCCCCCGGACAGGGCGCTCTGGGGCCAACGTCCTGACTTTC.

V gene TRBV2 combines with J gene TRBJ1-2; D is undetermined. V was trimmed by 1 base and J by 3 bases, leaving 6 bases between them. Germline V gene data show CDR1 as SNHLY and CDR2 as FYNNEI. The CDR3 is made up of 13 amino acids. In DNA, the CDR3 is TGTGCCAGCAGTGAAGAGAGTTACTATGGCTACACCTTC. Protein sequence: CASSEESYYGYTF.

This clonotype has just a few counts. The chain links TRBV5-1 to TRBJ2-3, with a tentative D call TRBD2 (5 bases). V was pared by 4 bases and J by 0 bases, with 12 bases between. The CDR3 loop spans 15 amino acids. Germline CDR1 reads SGHRS; CDR2 reads YFSETQ. In DNA form, the CDR3 reads TGCGCCAGCAGCCAAGGTTCGGGGAGCACAGATACGCAGTATTTT. Protein sequence: CASSQGSGSTDTQYF.

The gene calls are TRBV5-1 and TRBJ2-7; D possibly corresponds to TRBD1 (6 bases). Trimming removed 1 base from V and 2 bases from J, with 13 bases in between. The length of the CDR3 is 15 residues. Germline loops: CDR1 SGHRS, CDR2 YFSETQ. CDR3 in DNA: TGCGCCAGCAGCTTGTACGAGGGGGATCCCTACGAGCAGTACTTC. Translating gives CASSLYEGDPYEQYF.

This clonotype was detected ten times or more. The rearrangement joins TRBV6-2 or TRBV6-3 to TRBJ1-4; D is perhaps TRBD1 (6 bases). The germline V gene has CDR1 MNHEY and CDR2 SVGEGT. Trimming cost V 8 bases and J 5 bases, with 12 bases left between them. The CDR3 covers 13 residues. Here the CDR3 reads CASFGTPNEKLFF. The CDR3 DNA reads TGTGCCAGCTTCGGGACACCGAATGAAAAACTGTTTTTT.

This clonotype was counted at least ten times. This chain joins TRBV10-3 and TRBJ2-1; 7 bases match TRBD2. Germline values: CDR1 ENHRY, CDR2 SYGVKD. V trimming: 6 bases; J trimming: 2 bases; junction bases outside the gene matches: 7. The CDR3 covers 15 residues. CDR3 nucleotide sequence: TGTGCCATCAGCCCCCAAGCGGGAACCTACAATGAGCAGTTCTTC. It translates to CAISPQAGTYNEQFF.

This chain uses TRBV5-1 with TRBJ1-6; D gene uncertain. Germline V lookup: CDR1 SGHRS, CDR2 YFSETQ. The length of the CDR3 is 12 residues. V lost 4 bases and J lost 6, with 5 bases in between. The DNA of the CDR3 is TGCGCCAGCAGCCAAAGTAATTCACCCCTCCACTTT. It translates to CASSQSNSPLHF.

This clonotype has just a few counts. The rearrangement uses TRBV2 and TRBJ2-1; D is unclear. From germline, CDR1 is SNHLY and CDR2 FYNNEI. V lost 0 bases to trimming and J lost 10 bases, with 7 bases between them. The CDR3 has 12 residues. CDR3 loop: CASSEAGLEQFF. The CDR3 DNA is TGTGCCAGCAGTGAAGCCGGGTTAGAGCAGTTCTTC.